These 23 T cell receptor beta chains were all obtained from the same sample, sequenced in a study of blood T cell repertoires in COVID-19. Produced via immunoSEQ multiplex PCR; TCRdb's table is partial and in-frame only. The data contain about 72,000 clones, about nine tenths of them seen just once; the ten biggest clones take up approximately 11%. The sequencing sample was made of peripheral blood. All receptors come from a man in his 70s with active or convalescent COVID-19.

The chain joins TRBV6-2 or TRBV6-3 to TRBJ2-5, with 9 bases aligning to TRBD1. V was pared by 6 bases and J by 4 bases, with 6 bases of the junction left unmatched. The CDR3 totals 14 residues. Germline V gene lookup returns CDR1 MNHEY and CDR2 SVGEGT. The CDR3 sequence is CASSPGTGSETQYF. In DNA, the CDR3 is TGTGCCAGCAGCCCGGGGACAGGGTCAGAGACCCAGTACTTC.

This chain links TRBV25-1 with TRBJ1-4; D is ambiguous. The CDR3 length is 14 residues. Germline lookup yields CDR1 MGHDK and CDR2 SYGVNS. Deletions cut 6 bases from V and 8 bases from J, with 16 bases between. The CDR3 DNA reads TGTGCCAGCAGCCACGGGGTGATCGCCGAAAAACTGTTTTTT. Residues: CASSHGVIAEKLFF.

The chain is built from TRBV19 and TRBJ2-2; 8 nucleotides align to TRBD1. The germline CDR1 and CDR2 sequences are LNHDA and SQIVND (reference sequence). The CDR3 length is 14 residues. V lost 6 bases to trimming and J lost 4 bases; unmatched junction nucleotides: 4. CDR3 DNA sequence: TGTGCCAGTAGCCTGACAGGGGCCACCGGGGAGCTGTTTTTT. This gives the protein CASSLTGATGELFF.

A single count supports this clone. This chain joins TRBV13 and TRBJ2-7; the match to TRBD2 covers 9 bases. In germline, CDR1 is PRHDT, CDR2 FYEKMQ (reference sequence). This CDR3 region has 14 residues. The J segment lost 4 bases and the V segment lost 1 base, leaving 2 bases of the junction unmatched. The CDR3 protein is CASSLALAGYEQYF. Written as DNA, the CDR3 is TGTGCCAGCAGCTTAGCCCTAGCGGGGTACGAGCAGTACTTC. Full variable domain (outside the CDR3, taken from reference TRBV13 and TRBJ2-7): AAGVIQSPRHLIKEKRETATLKCYPIPRHDTVYWYQQGPGQDPQFLISFYEKMQSDKGSIPDRFSAQQFSDYHSELNMSSLELGDSALYFCASSLALAGYEQYFGPGTRLTVT.

The V and J genes are TRBV28 and TRBJ1-2; 9 bases are a match to TRBD1. The CDR3 spans 13 residues. With V trimmed by 5 bases and J by 4 bases, 2 bases remained unmatched. The germline CDR1 and CDR2 sequences are MDHEN and SYDVKM. CDR3 loop: CASSEDRGYGYTF. CDR3 nucleotide sequence: TGTGCCAGCAGTGAGGACAGGGGCTATGGCTACACCTTC.

The V gene is TRBV6-5, the J gene TRBJ2-7; tentative D call: TRBD1 (6 bases). The ends were cut back, 0 bases at V and 4 bases at J, with 16 bases in the middle. The CDR3 has 16 amino acids. The germline gives CDR1 MNHEY, CDR2 SVGAGI. The CDR3 loop reads CASSYSTGRVGYEQYF. CDR3 sequence (DNA): TGTGCCAGCAGTTACTCGACAGGCAGGGTTGGTTACGAGCAGTACTTC.

The chain has TRBV7-3 and TRBJ1-1; D is possibly TRBD1 (5 bases). Between the trimmed V and J ends, which lost 5 bases and 4 bases, there was a span of 11 bases. Germline V lookup: CDR1 SGHTA, CDR2 FQGTGA. The CDR3 loop spans 13 amino acids. For the CDR3, the DNA is TGTGCCAGCAGCCCCCAGGGCGGCACTGAAGCTTTCTTT. Its translation is CASSPQGGTEAFF.

V usage is TRBV6-2 or TRBV6-3 and J usage is TRBJ2-5, with 9 bases matching TRBD2. CDR3 size: 18 residues. The germline gives CDR1 MNHEY, CDR2 SVGEGT. With V trimmed by 0 bases and J by 5 bases, 13 bases remained unmatched. The CDR3 nucleotides are TGTGCCAGCAGTTACTCTTATCAGGTAGCGGGAGATCTGGAGACCCAGTACTTC. Translating gives CASSYSYQVAGDLETQYF.

The chain employs TRBV10-3 and TRBJ1-1; D unclear. Per germline, CDR1 ENHRY and CDR2 SYGVKD. This CDR3 contains 13 residues. V was shortened by 6 bases and J by 7 bases, with 15 bases between the two germline ends. The CDR3 DNA reads TGTGCCATCAGACCCCCCGGGGAAAATGAAGCTTTCTTT. Translating it yields CAIRPPGENEAFF.

This chain links TRBV3-1 (or the pseudogene TRBV3-2) with TRBJ2-1; D may be TRBD2 (6 bases). V was cut by 0 bases and J by 7 bases, with 13 bases left in between. CDR3 length equals 15 residues. Germline lookup yields CDR1 LGHDT and CDR2 YNNKEL (reference sequence). The CDR3 bases are TGTGCCAGCAGCCAAGATGGGAGGACGTGGAATGAGCAGTTCTTC. Translating it yields CASSQDGRTWNEQFF.

CDR3 nucleotides: TGTGCCAGCAGAAGGGGGCAGGGGGGAACCTACGAGCAGTACTTC. Translating it yields CASRRGQGGTYEQYF. V gene TRBV7-2 combines with J gene TRBJ2-7, with D perhaps matching TRBD1 (7 bases). CDR3 length: 15 amino acids. V was clipped by 6 bases and J by 2 bases, with 17 bases between them. Germline V CDR1 and CDR2: SGHTA, FQGNSA.

The sample holds one count of this clone. CDR3 coding DNA: TGTGCCAGCAGTTACTGGGCTAGCGGGAGGTTCTCCTACAATGAGCAGTTCTTC. Its protein is CASSYWASGRFSYNEQFF. The chain carries TRBV6-2 or TRBV6-3 and TRBJ2-1, with 11 bases lining up with TRBD2. Germline V CDR1 and CDR2: MNHEY, SVGEGT. The V and J ends lost 1 base and 0 bases, in that order; junction bases with no gene match: 5. CDR3 size: 18 residues.

The rearrangement uses TRBV5-1 and TRBJ1-1; 8 bases align to TRBD1. The CDR3 length is 14 residues. The V gene's germline CDR1 is SGHRS and CDR2 YFSETQ. The V segment lost 7 bases and the J segment 3 bases; nucleotides outside the gene matches: 8. Written as DNA, the CDR3 is TGCGCCAGCCAGACAGGGGTGATTGACACTGAAGCTTTCTTT. It is translated as CASQTGVIDTEAFF.

The rearrangement links TRBV24-1 to TRBJ1-1, with 7 bases matching TRBD1. The CDR3 is 15 amino acids. The germline V gene has CDR1 KGHDR and CDR2 SFDVKD. The V and J ends lost 3 bases and 4 bases, in that order; junction bases with no gene match: 7. In nucleotides, the CDR3 is TGTGCCACCAGTGATCAAAACAGGGGAGTCACTGAAGCTTTCTTT. The encoded protein is CATSDQNRGVTEAFF.

V usage is TRBV20-1 and J usage is TRBJ2-7; tentative D call: TRBD2 (5 bases). V lost 3 bases and J 7 bases, leaving 19 bases between the germline ends. Germline CDR1 reads DFQATT; CDR2 reads SNEGSKA (reference sequence). The CDR3 loop spans 14 amino acids. CDR3 in DNA: TGCAGTGCTAGTAATCCCCAACTCTCGGGGGAGCAGTACTTC. Translating gives CSASNPQLSGEQYF.

J is TRBJ2-3 and V is TRBV29-1; D ambiguous. The CDR3 is made up of 14 amino acids. Trimming removed 4 bases at V and 2 bases at J, with 13 bases between. Germline CDR1 and CDR2: SQVTM and ANQGSEA. The CDR3 loop is CSVARQLPTDTQYF. CDR3 bases: TGCAGCGTTGCGCGGCAATTGCCCACAGATACGCAGTATTTT.

The rearrangement joins TRBV5-1 to TRBJ2-7; 10 bases map to TRBD2. The J segment lost 6 bases and the V segment lost 3 bases, leaving 9 bases of the junction unmatched. The CDR3 is made up of 15 amino acids. CDR1 and CDR2 (germline): SGHRS, YFSETQ. For the CDR3, the DNA is TGCGCCAGCAGCTCCTCTAGCGGGAGAGGGTCCGAGCAGTACTTC. Amino acid sequence: CASSSSSGRGSEQYF.

Written as DNA, the CDR3 is TGTGCCTGGAGTGCCACCCAGGCACAAGCTTTCTTT. Translation: CAWSATQAQAFF. The chain joins TRBV30 to TRBJ1-1; no reliable D call. The CDR3 is 12 residues long. V was clipped by 1 base and J by 9 bases, with 12 bases between them. Germline V CDR1 and CDR2: GTSNPN, SVGIG (reference sequence).

In its sample, this clone was seen a few times. J is TRBJ2-2 and V is TRBV7-3; D perhaps matches TRBD1 (5 bases). V dropped 5 bases and J dropped 1 base, with 8 bases sitting between them. CDR1 and CDR2 (germline): SGHTA, FQGTGA. The CDR3 covers 14 residues. The CDR3 nucleotides read TGTGCCAGCAGCCCCCAGGGGAACACCGGGGAGCTGTTTTTT. Translation gives CASSPQGNTGELFF.

The CDR3 spells CAIRRPGQNYGYTF. For the CDR3, the DNA is TGTGCCATCAGGCGACCGGGACAGAACTATGGCTACACCTTC. The chain recombines TRBV10-3 with TRBJ1-2; 7 bases fit TRBD1. The CDR3 covers 14 residues. Germline lookup yields CDR1 ENHRY and CDR2 SYGVKD. J was trimmed by 2 bases and V by 6 bases; bases with no gene match: 6.

The chain has TRBV28 and TRBJ2-1; TRBD2 agrees at 12 bases. The CDR3 is 14 amino acids. V lost 2 bases, J lost 7 bases, and 0 bases stayed unmatched. In germline, CDR1 is MDHEN, CDR2 SYDVKM. CDR3 DNA: TGTGCCAGCAGTTTACTAGCGGGAGGGAATGAGCAGTTCTTC. Amino acid sequence: CASSLLAGGNEQFF.

This chain joins TRBV10-3 and TRBJ1-2; D is unresolved. V was pared by 8 bases and J by 4 bases, with 20 bases between. Germline lookup yields CDR1 ENHRY and CDR2 SYGVKD. The CDR3 is 15 residues long. CDR3 coding DNA: TGTGCCATCCCCCGCGGGAGCGCGGGATCCTATGGCTACACCTTC. This translates into CAIPRGSAGSYGYTF.

This chain joins TRBV9 and TRBJ2-5; D is unclear. CDR1 SGDLS and CDR2 YYNGEE come from the germline V gene. This CDR3 is 11 amino acids long. Trimming stripped 3 bases from V and 3 bases from J, with 3 bases between. CDR3: CASSAEETQYF. CDR3 coding DNA: TGTGCCAGCAGCGCTGAAGAGACCCAGTACTTC.